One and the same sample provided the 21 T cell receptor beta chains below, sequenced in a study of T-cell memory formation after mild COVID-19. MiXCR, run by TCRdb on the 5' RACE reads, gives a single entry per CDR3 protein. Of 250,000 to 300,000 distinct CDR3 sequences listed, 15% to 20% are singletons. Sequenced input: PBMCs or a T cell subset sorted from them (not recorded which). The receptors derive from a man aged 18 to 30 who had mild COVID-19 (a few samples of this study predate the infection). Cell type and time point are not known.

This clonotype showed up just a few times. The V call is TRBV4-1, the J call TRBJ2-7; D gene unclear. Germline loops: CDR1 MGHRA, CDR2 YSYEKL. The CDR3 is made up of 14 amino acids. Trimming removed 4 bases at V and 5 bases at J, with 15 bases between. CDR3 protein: CASSPMGRGHEQYF. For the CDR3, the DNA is TGCGCCAGCAGCCCGATGGGCCGAGGTCACGAGCAGTACTTC.

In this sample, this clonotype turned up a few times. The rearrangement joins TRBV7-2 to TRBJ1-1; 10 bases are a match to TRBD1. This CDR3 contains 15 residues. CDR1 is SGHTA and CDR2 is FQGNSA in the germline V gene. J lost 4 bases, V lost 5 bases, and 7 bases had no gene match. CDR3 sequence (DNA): TGTGCCAGCAGCCCCCGGACAGGGGGGAGCACTGAAGCTTTCTTT. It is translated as CASSPRTGGSTEAFF.

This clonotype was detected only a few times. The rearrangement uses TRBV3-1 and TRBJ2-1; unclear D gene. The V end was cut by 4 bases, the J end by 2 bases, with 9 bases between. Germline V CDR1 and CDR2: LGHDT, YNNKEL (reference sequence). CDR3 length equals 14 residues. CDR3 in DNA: TGTGCCAGCAGCCGACTGGGTACCTACAATGAGCAGTTCTTC. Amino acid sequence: CASSRLGTYNEQFF.

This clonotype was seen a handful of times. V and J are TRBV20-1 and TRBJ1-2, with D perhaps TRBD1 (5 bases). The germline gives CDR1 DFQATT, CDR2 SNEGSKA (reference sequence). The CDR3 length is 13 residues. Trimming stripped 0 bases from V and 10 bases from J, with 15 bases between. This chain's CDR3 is CSARDGGMQVYTF. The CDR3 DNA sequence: TGCAGTGCTAGAGATGGGGGGATGCAGGTCTACACCTTC.

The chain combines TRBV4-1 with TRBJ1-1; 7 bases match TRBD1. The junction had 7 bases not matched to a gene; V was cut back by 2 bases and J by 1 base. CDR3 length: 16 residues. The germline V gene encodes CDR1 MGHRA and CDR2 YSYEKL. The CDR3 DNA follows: TGCGCCAGCAGCCAACCCAGAGGACAGGCGAACACTGAAGCTTTCTTT. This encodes CASSQPRGQANTEAFF.

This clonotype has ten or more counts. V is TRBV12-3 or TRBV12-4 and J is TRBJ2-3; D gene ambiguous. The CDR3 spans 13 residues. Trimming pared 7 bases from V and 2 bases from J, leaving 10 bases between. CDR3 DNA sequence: TGTGCCAGCACCCGACGGAACACAGATACGCAGTATTTT. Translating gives CASTRRNTDTQYF.

CDR3 DNA sequence: TGTGCCAGCAGCTGGGGGACAGGGCACTACAATGAGCAGTTCTTC. Encoded protein: CASSWGTGHYNEQFF. This chain links TRBV9 with TRBJ2-1; TRBD1 agrees at 9 bases. The CDR3 loop spans 15 amino acids. The germline V gene has CDR1 SGDLS and CDR2 YYNGEE. V lost 4 bases and J lost 3; bases outside the gene matches: 5.

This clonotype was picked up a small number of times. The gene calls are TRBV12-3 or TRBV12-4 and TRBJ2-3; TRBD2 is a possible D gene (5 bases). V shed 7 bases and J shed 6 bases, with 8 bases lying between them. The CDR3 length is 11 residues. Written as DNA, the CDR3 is TGTGCCAGCAAATCGGGGGATACGCAGTATTTT. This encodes CASKSGDTQYF.

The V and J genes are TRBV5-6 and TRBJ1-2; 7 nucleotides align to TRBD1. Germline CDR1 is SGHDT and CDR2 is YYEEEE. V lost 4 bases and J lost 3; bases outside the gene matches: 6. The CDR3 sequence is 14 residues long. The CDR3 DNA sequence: TGTGCCAGCAGCGGCGTCGGGACAGACTATGGCTACACCTTC. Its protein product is CASSGVGTDYGYTF.

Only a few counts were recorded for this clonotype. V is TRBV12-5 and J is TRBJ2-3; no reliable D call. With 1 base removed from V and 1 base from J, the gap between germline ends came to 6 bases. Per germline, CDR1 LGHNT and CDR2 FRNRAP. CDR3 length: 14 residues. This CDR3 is CASGLGTRTDTQYF. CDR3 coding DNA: TGTGCTAGTGGTTTGGGCACCCGCACAGATACGCAGTATTTT.

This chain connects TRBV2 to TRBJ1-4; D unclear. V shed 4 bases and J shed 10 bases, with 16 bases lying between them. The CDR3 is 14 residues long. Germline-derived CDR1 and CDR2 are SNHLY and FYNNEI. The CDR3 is CASSVSDIKGKLFF. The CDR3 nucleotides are TGTGCCAGCAGTGTGTCAGACATCAAGGGAAAACTGTTTTTT. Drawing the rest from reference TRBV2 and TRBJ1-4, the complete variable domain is EPEVTQTPSHQVTQMGQEVILRCVPISNHLYFYWYRQILGQKVEFLVSFYNNEISEKSEIFDDQFSVERPDGSNFTLKIRSTKLEDSAMYFCASSVSDIKGKLFFGSGTQLSVL.

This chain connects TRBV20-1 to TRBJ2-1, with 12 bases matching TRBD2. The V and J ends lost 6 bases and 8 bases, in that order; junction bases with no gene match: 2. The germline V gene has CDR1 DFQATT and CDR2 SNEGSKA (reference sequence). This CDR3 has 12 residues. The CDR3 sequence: CSARTSGDEQFF. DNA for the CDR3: TGCAGTGCCCGGACTAGCGGGGATGAGCAGTTCTTC.

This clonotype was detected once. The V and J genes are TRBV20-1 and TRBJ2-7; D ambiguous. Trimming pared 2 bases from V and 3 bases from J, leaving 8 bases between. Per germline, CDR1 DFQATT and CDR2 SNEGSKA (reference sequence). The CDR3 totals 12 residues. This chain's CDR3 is CSARTDHYEQYV. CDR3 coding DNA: TGCAGTGCTAGAACAGACCACTACGAGCAGTACGTC.

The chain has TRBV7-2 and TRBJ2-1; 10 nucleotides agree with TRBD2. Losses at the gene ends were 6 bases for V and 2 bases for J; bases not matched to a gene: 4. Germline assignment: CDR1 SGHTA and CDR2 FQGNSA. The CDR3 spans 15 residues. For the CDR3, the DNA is TGTGCCAGCAGAGCCACTAGCGGGGCCTACAATGAGCAGTTCTTC. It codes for CASRATSGAYNEQFF.

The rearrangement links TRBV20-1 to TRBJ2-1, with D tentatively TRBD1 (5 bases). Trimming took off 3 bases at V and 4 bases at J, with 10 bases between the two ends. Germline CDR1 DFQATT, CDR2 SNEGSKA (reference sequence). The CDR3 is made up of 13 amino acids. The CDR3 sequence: CSASKGSYNEQFF. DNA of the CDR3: TGCAGTGCTAGTAAGGGGTCTTACAATGAGCAGTTCTTC.

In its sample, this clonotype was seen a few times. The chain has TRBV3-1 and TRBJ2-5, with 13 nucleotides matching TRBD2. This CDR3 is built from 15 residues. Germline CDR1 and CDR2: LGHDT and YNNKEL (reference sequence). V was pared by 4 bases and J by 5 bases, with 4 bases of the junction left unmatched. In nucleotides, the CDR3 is TGTGCCAGCAGCCTCCTGACTAGCGGGAGGGAGACCCAGTACTTC. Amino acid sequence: CASSLLTSGRETQYF.

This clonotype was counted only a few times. This CDR3 reads CASGTPSTDTQYF. CDR3 in DNA: TGTGCCAGTGGGACACCTAGCACAGATACGCAGTATTTT. The rearrangement links TRBV25-1 to TRBJ2-3, with a tentative D call TRBD1 (6 bases). Germline V gene sequence: CDR1 MGHDK, CDR2 SYGVNS. The CDR3 extends over 13 amino acids. V was clipped by 9 bases and J by 0 bases, with 10 bases between them. The complete variable domain, with remaining parts taken from reference TRBV25-1 and TRBJ2-3, reads EADIYQTPRYLVIGTGKKITLECSQTMGHDKMYWYQQDPGMELHLIHYSYGVNSTEKGDLSSESTVSRIRTEHFPLTLESARPSHTSQYLCASGTPSTDTQYFGPGTRLTVL.

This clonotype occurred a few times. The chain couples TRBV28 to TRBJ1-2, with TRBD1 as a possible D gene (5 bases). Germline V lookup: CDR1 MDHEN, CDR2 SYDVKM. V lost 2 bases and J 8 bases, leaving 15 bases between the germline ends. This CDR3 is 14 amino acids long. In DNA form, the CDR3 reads TGTGCCAGCAGTTTAGAGGCAGGGCGGAGGGGCTACACCTTC. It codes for CASSLEAGRRGYTF.

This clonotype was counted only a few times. CDR3 coding DNA: TGTGCCATCAGTGAGTTAGTCCAGTTTAACGAGCAGTACTTC. It yields the protein CAISELVQFNEQYF. This chain joins TRBV10-3 and TRBJ2-7, with D hard to call. This CDR3 is 14 amino acids long. Germline CDR1 and CDR2: ENHRY and SYGVKD. V shed 1 base and J shed 5 bases, with 12 bases lying between them.

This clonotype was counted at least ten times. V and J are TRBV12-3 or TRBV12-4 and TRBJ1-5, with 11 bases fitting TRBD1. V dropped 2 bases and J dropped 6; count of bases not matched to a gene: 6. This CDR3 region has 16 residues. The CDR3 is CASSLPDRGLGQPQHF. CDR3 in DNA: TGTGCCAGCAGTTTACCGGACAGGGGGCTTGGTCAGCCCCAGCATTTT.

CDR3 DNA sequence: TGTGCCAGCAGCGGTCGAAACACCATATATTTT. Its protein product is CASSGRNTIYF. V gene TRBV7-2 combines with J gene TRBJ1-3; D remains unclear. CDR1 SGHTA and CDR2 FQGNSA come from the germline V gene. This CDR3 spans 11 amino acids. V lost 5 bases, J lost 5 bases, and 4 bases lay in between.